The 28 T cell receptor beta chains below come from one sample, sequenced in a study of radiation and T cells in renal cell carcinoma. The protocol was immunoSEQ multiplex PCR, while the TCRdb copy is restricted to in-frame clones and leaves out a portion. Of some 46,000 clones in the sample, roughly four fifths were seen once. Documented time point: blood 4 weeks post-SBRT, at nephrectomy. Treatment: 15 Gy SBRT to primary tumor, nephrectomy 4 weeks later. Sample: blood, taken from a patient whose treatment included radiotherapy and nephrectomy. The receptor set was obtained from a woman in her seventies with renal cell carcinoma.

This chain joins TRBV5-1 and TRBJ1-5, with D unclear. The V gene lost 2 bases and the J gene lost 4 bases, with 7 bases spanning the gap. CDR3 length: 13 amino acids. The germline gives CDR1 SGHRS, CDR2 YFSETQ. The DNA for the CDR3 is TGCGCCAGCAGCTTCGGGGAAAATCAGCCCCAGCATTTT. This sequence encodes CASSFGENQPQHF.

The CDR3 DNA sequence: TGTGCCAGCAGCCCCGGGACTAGCGGTACAGATACGCAGTATTTT. It encodes CASSPGTSGTDTQYF. The rearrangement joins TRBV7-3 to TRBJ2-3; 11 bases agree with TRBD2. V lost 5 bases, J lost 3 bases, and 4 bases stayed unmatched. The CDR3 spans 15 residues. Per germline, CDR1 SGHTA and CDR2 FQGTGA.

The chain combines TRBV4-1 with TRBJ2-1; D uncertain. CDR3 size: 12 residues. In germline, CDR1 is MGHRA, CDR2 YSYEKL. Trimming pared 3 bases from V and 5 bases from J, leaving 5 bases between. CDR3 protein: CASSQTHNEQFF. The CDR3 coding sequence is TGCGCCAGCAGCCAGACCCACAATGAGCAGTTCTTC.

The gene calls are TRBV19 and TRBJ2-1; D unresolved. This CDR3 has 14 amino acids. V dropped 2 bases and J dropped 7 bases, with 12 bases sitting between them. From germline, CDR1 is LNHDA and CDR2 SQIVND (reference sequence). The CDR3 DNA reads TGTGCCAGTAGTATAATGGGCCCGTTGAATGAGCAGTTCTTC. Encoded protein: CASSIMGPLNEQFF.

J is TRBJ1-5 and V is TRBV4-1, with a weak D call TRBD1 (6 bases). The CDR3 runs to 14 residues. Trimming took off 1 base at V and 6 bases at J, with 10 bases between the two ends. CDR1 is MGHRA, CDR2 YSYEKL, per germline. The CDR3 region has the DNA TGCGCCAGCAGCCAAGTGCAGGGGTTTCAGCCCCAGCATTTT. This encodes CASSQVQGFQPQHF.

This clone has more than one count but fewer than ten. The rearrangement uses TRBV2 and TRBJ2-3; 9 nucleotides line up with TRBD1. The J segment lost 5 bases and the V segment lost 5 bases, leaving 8 bases of the junction unmatched. CDR3 length equals 15 residues. Germline CDR1 and CDR2: SNHLY and FYNNEI. The CDR3 protein is CASSYRGRGVDTQYF. The CDR3 nucleotides are TGTGCCAGCAGTTACAGGGGGCGCGGGGTAGATACGCAGTATTTT. Using reference TRBV2 and TRBJ2-3 for the parts outside the CDR3, the full variable domain is EPEVTQTPSHQVTQMGQEVILRCVPISNHLYFYWYRQILGQKVEFLVSFYNNEISEKSEIFDDQFSVERPDGSNFTLKIRSTKLEDSAMYFCASSYRGRGVDTQYFGPGTRLTVL.

This clone was picked up one time. This chain uses TRBV27 with TRBJ1-5, with D hard to call. Trimming pared 2 bases from V and 0 bases from J, leaving 5 bases between. The CDR3 spans 14 residues. Germline lookup yields CDR1 MNHEY and CDR2 SMNVEV (reference sequence). CDR3 in amino acids: CASSLGASNQPQHF. The CDR3 DNA follows: TGTGCCAGCAGTTTAGGAGCTAGCAATCAGCCCCAGCATTTT.

This rearrangement joins TRBV5-6 to TRBJ2-6; 7 positions agree with TRBD1. After removal of 4 bases from V and 0 bases from J, the junction contained 7 bases not matched to a gene. The CDR3 runs to 17 residues. Germline CDR1 and CDR2: SGHDT and YYEEEE. CDR3 region: CASSLGQSTSGANVLTF. The CDR3 DNA is TGTGCCAGCAGCCTGGGACAGTCTACCTCTGGGGCCAACGTCCTGACTTTC.

The rearrangement links TRBV5-6 to TRBJ1-5, with 7 bases fitting TRBD1. The V and J ends lost 4 bases and 0 bases, in that order; junction bases with no gene match: 4. The germline V gene encodes CDR1 SGHDT and CDR2 YYEEEE. The CDR3 is 15 residues long. The CDR3 sequence is CASSLGGYSNQPQHF. DNA for the CDR3: TGTGCCAGCAGCCTAGGGGGCTATAGCAATCAGCCCCAGCATTTT. Based on the CDR3 plus reference TRBV5-6 and TRBJ1-5, the full variable domain is DAGVTQSPTHLIKTRGQQVTLRCSPKSGHDTVSWYQQALGQGPQFIFQYYEEEERQRGNFPDRFSGHQFPNYSSELNVNALLLGDSALYLCASSLGGYSNQPQHFGDGTRLSIL.

The gene calls are TRBV28 and TRBJ2-1, with D hard to call. This CDR3 contains 12 residues. Germline CDR1 MDHEN, CDR2 SYDVKM. V gave up 8 bases and J gave up 7 bases, with 12 bases separating them. The CDR3 coding sequence is TGTGCCAGCTTAAAAAACAAGAATGAGCAGTTCTTC. The encoded protein is CASLKNKNEQFF.

This sequence joins TRBV7-2 and TRBJ2-5; TRBD2 might be the D (6 bases). V was pared by 2 bases and J by 5 bases, with 15 bases between. Per germline, CDR1 SGHTA and CDR2 FQGNSA. The CDR3 length is 15 residues. The CDR3 DNA reads as TGTGCCAGCAGCTTAATTGCCGGGAGATATGAGACCCAGTACTTC. Translating it yields CASSLIAGRYETQYF.

The chain is built from TRBV27 and TRBJ2-6, with 13 bases fitting TRBD2. The V gene end was trimmed by 5 bases and the J gene end by 3 bases; junction bases not matched to a gene: 7. The CDR3 has 18 residues. Germline assignment: CDR1 MNHEY and CDR2 SMNVEV (reference sequence). The CDR3: CASSLWGLAGFGANVLTF. The CDR3 nucleotides are TGTGCCAGCAGTCTTTGGGGACTAGCGGGATTTGGGGCCAACGTCCTGACTTTC.

The chain links TRBV2 to TRBJ2-7, with D uncertain. This CDR3 has 12 amino acids. Germline CDR1 is SNHLY and CDR2 is FYNNEI. Trimming pared 2 bases from V and 3 bases from J, leaving 5 bases between. The CDR3 bases are TGTGCCAGCAGTGAACAGAGCTACGAGCAGTACTTC. Residues: CASSEQSYEQYF.

This chain connects TRBV27 to TRBJ2-7; D might be TRBD1 (5 bases). Looked up from germline, CDR1 is MNHEY and CDR2 is SMNVEV (reference sequence). The CDR3 contains 14 residues. V was trimmed by 5 bases and J by 2 bases, leaving 13 bases between them. CDR3 in amino acids: CASSPREEAYEQYF. CDR3 DNA: TGTGCCAGCAGTCCCAGGGAAGAAGCCTACGAGCAGTACTTC.

The rearrangement joins TRBV6-5 to TRBJ2-4, with TRBD1 matching over 9 bases. Trimming at V came to 2 bases and at J to 14 bases, leaving 10 bases not matched to a gene. The CDR3 runs to 14 residues. Germline CDR1 reads MNHEY; CDR2 reads SVGAGI. CDR3 coding DNA: TGTGCCAGCAGTTACAAGGGACAGGGTGGAATTAAGTACTTC. Translation: CASSYKGQGGIKYF.

The chain combines TRBV6-5 with TRBJ2-7; D may be TRBD1 (7 bases). CDR1 is MNHEY, CDR2 SVGAGI, per germline. V was trimmed by 6 bases and J by 0 bases, leaving 12 bases between them. This CDR3 has 14 residues. The CDR3 region has the DNA TGTGCCAGCAGCTTCAGGGGGGTCTCCTACGAGCAGTACTTC. It is translated as CASSFRGVSYEQYF.

This chain links TRBV6-5 with TRBJ1-2; the D is unclear. From germline, CDR1 is MNHEY and CDR2 SVGAGI. Deletions cut 7 bases from V and 1 base from J, with 10 bases between. The length of the CDR3 is 13 residues. CDR3 in DNA: TGTGCCAGCACCCAACGGGGTAACTATGGCTACACCTTC. Encoded protein: CASTQRGNYGYTF.

The rearrangement links TRBV7-2 to TRBJ1-4, with 8 bases identical to TRBD1. With V trimmed by 6 bases and J by 5 bases, 5 bases remained unmatched. From germline, CDR1 is SGHTA and CDR2 FQGNSA. This CDR3 is 14 amino acids long. DNA for the CDR3: TGTGCCAGCAGACCGGGACAGGCGAATGAAAAACTGTTTTTT. This encodes CASRPGQANEKLFF.

The chain has TRBV5-4 and TRBJ1-1; a weak D match, TRBD1 (6 bases). V lost 0 bases to trimming and J lost 10 bases, with 13 bases between them. CDR3 size: 13 residues. The germline V gene has CDR1 SGHNT and CDR2 YYREEE (reference sequence). CDR3 DNA sequence: TGTGCCAGCAGCTTGGAAAAGGGGGTGGTAGCTTTCTTT. This encodes CASSLEKGVVAFF.

The chain links TRBV18 to TRBJ2-3; D is ambiguous. The germline CDR1 and CDR2 sequences are KGHSH and LQKENI. The CDR3 totals 14 residues. Between the trimmed V and J ends, which lost 3 bases and 0 bases, there was a span of 7 bases. CDR3 amino acids: CASSPVVSTDTQYF. The CDR3 DNA reads TGTGCCAGCTCACCGGTGGTTAGCACAGATACGCAGTATTTT.

The chain links TRBV27 to TRBJ2-1; D might be TRBD1 (5 bases). Trimming removed 5 bases at V and 0 bases at J, with 14 bases between. The germline CDR1 and CDR2 sequences are MNHEY and SMNVEV (reference sequence). The CDR3 loop spans 16 amino acids. CDR3 sequence reads: CASSLFAGISYNEQFF. CDR3 in DNA: TGTGCCAGCAGTCTCTTTGCAGGGATCTCCTACAATGAGCAGTTCTTC.

The rearrangement links TRBV5-4 to TRBJ1-1, with 9 bases fitting TRBD1. This CDR3 comprises 14 residues. V trimming: 4 bases; J trimming: 5 bases; junction bases outside the gene matches: 6. Germline V gene data show CDR1 as SGHNT and CDR2 as YYREEE (reference sequence). The CDR3 region has the DNA TGTGCCAGCAGCGCCAGGGACAGGGAGACTGAAGCTTTCTTT. Protein sequence: CASSARDRETEAFF. Drawing the rest from reference TRBV5-4 and TRBJ1-1, the complete variable domain is ETGVTQSPTHLIKTRGQQVTLRCSSQSGHNTVSWYQQALGQGPQFIFQYYREEENGRGNFPPRFSGLQFPNYSSELNVNALELDDSALYLCASSARDRETEAFFGQGTRLTVV.

A single count supports this clone. The gene calls are TRBV6-1 and TRBJ2-1, with 11 bases aligning to TRBD1. The germline gives CDR1 MNHNS, CDR2 SASEGT. The trim removed 4 bases at V and 10 bases at J, leaving 9 bases unmatched. The CDR3 is made up of 15 amino acids. CDR3 DNA: TGTGCCAGCAGTGCGAAGGACAGGGGGCTTCGAGAGCAGTTCTTC. This encodes CASSAKDRGLREQFF.

The chain links TRBV4-3 to TRBJ2-5, with a possible D match to TRBD2 (6 bases). V was trimmed by 0 bases and J by 5 bases, leaving 13 bases between them. The CDR3 has 15 amino acids. Germline CDR1 is LGHNA and CDR2 is YSLEER. In DNA, the CDR3 is TGCGCCAGCAGCCAAGATTGGGGGACTGAGGAGACCCAGTACTTC. As protein: CASSQDWGTEETQYF.

This rearrangement joins TRBV7-2 to TRBJ1-2; D is unresolved. This CDR3 is built from 13 residues. V gave up 3 bases and J gave up 6 bases, with 11 bases separating them. From germline, CDR1 is SGHTA and CDR2 FQGNSA. CDR3 in amino acids: CASSLGESHGYTF. The CDR3 DNA reads as TGTGCCAGCAGCTTGGGAGAGAGCCATGGCTACACCTTC.

The rearrangement joins TRBV19 to TRBJ2-5; D is unclear. Germline assignment: CDR1 LNHDA and CDR2 SQIVND (reference sequence). The CDR3 totals 9 residues. The germline V and J ends were trimmed by 11 bases and 5 bases, with 6 bases remaining between them. The CDR3 protein is CAAGETQYF. CDR3 coding DNA: TGTGCCGCTGGCGAGACCCAGTACTTC.

CDR3 loop: CASSSGLPNERQFF. CDR3 sequence (DNA): TGTGCCAGCAGCTCCGGACTACCGAATGAGAGGCAGTTCTTC. V usage is TRBV7-3 and J usage is TRBJ2-1; maybe TRBD2 (6 bases). Germline V gene data show CDR1 as SGHTA and CDR2 as FQGTGA. Trimming shortened V by 4 bases and J by 12 bases, and 19 bases separated the two germline ends. The CDR3 has 14 amino acids.

The chain employs TRBV5-4 and TRBJ1-2; TRBD1 matches at 7 bases. Germline V gene data show CDR1 as SGHNT and CDR2 as YYREEE (reference sequence). Unmatched junction bases numbered 6, after V lost 4 bases and J lost 0 bases. The CDR3 consists of 15 residues. In DNA, the CDR3 is TGTGCCAGCAGCGTAGGGACAGTAACTAACTATGGCTACACCTTC. It specifies CASSVGTVTNYGYTF.